A single sample gave rise to the 2 T cell receptor beta chains below, sequenced in a study of shared clonotypes between healthy human individuals. Clones were sequenced by immunoSEQ multiplex PCR, and TCRdb holds only the in-frame ones, with some missing. Of around 2.5 million clones in the sample, 93% are singletons; the top ten hold about 0.38%. The sample consisted of naive CD4+ T cells from PBMCs. As for subset: CD45RA+ positively selected. The receptors shown here come from a man aged 18 to 29 in good health. Some clones in this sample may be carry-over from other donors' samples.

The chain links TRBV7-9 to TRBJ2-1, with TRBD1 as a possible D gene (6 bases). CDR1 SEHNR and CDR2 FQNEAQ come from the germline V gene (reference sequence). This CDR3 comprises 12 residues. The V end was cut by 5 bases, the J end by 9 bases, with 11 bases between. The CDR3 sequence is CASSPGGVEQFF. CDR3 nucleotide sequence: TGTGCCAGCAGCCCTGGGGGCGTTGAGCAGTTCTTC.

V usage is TRBV13 and J usage is TRBJ2-5, with TRBD2 identical over 9 bases. The CDR3 is 15 amino acids. Germline CDR1 PRHDT, CDR2 FYEKMQ (reference sequence). With 5 bases clipped from V and 4 bases from J, the junction kept 8 bases outside the gene matches. The CDR3: CASSESAAGGETQYF. The CDR3 nucleotides read TGTGCCAGCAGCGAGAGTGCAGCGGGAGGAGAGACCCAGTACTTC. Using reference TRBV13 and TRBJ2-5 for the parts outside the CDR3, the full variable domain is AAGVIQSPRHLIKEKRETATLKCYPIPRHDTVYWYQQGPGQDPQFLISFYEKMQSDKGSIPDRFSAQQFSDYHSELNMSSLELGDSALYFCASSESAAGGETQYFGPGTRLLVL.